Following are 3 T cell receptor beta chains from one sample sequenced in a study of shared clonotypes between healthy human individuals. Measured with immunoSEQ multiplex PCR; TCRdb has only the in-frame clones, and not every one. The data hold 2.3 million or so clones, with approximately 95% observed a single time. The specimen was naive CD4+ T cells from PBMCs. The subset is: CD45RA+ positively selected. These TCRs come from a man between 18 and 29 years old in good health. Some clones in this sample may be carry-over from other donors' samples.

This clone was counted once. This specimen includes other DNA sequences encoding the same CDR3. The CDR3 sequence is CASSLKQIQETQYF. The DNA of the CDR3 is TGCGCCAGCAGTTTAAAACAGATACAAGAGACCCAGTACTTC. The V and J genes are TRBV5-1 and TRBJ2-5; D ambiguous. Germline lookup yields CDR1 SGHRS and CDR2 YFSETQ. V was cut by 5 bases and J by 2 bases, with 13 bases left in between. The CDR3 runs to 14 residues. The whole variable domain, remainder taken from reference TRBV5-1 and TRBJ2-5, is KAGVTQTPRYLIKTRGQQVTLSCSPISGHRSVSWYQQTPGQGLQFLFEYFSETQRNKGNFPGRFSGRQFSNSRSEMNVSTLELGDSALYLCASSLKQIQETQYFGPGTRLLVL.

This clone has more than one count but fewer than ten. At the DNA level, this CDR3 is encoded by other sequences in the same sample as well. The chain is built from TRBV9 and TRBJ1-1, with a possible D match to TRBD1 (6 bases). CDR3 length: 14 amino acids. Trimming shortened V by 1 base and J by 1 base, and 8 bases separated the two germline ends. CDR1 SGDLS and CDR2 YYNGEE come from the germline V gene. CDR3 sequence reads: CASSVTGTNTEAFF. The CDR3 DNA reads as TGTGCCAGCAGCGTAACAGGGACGAACACTGAAGCTTTCTTT.

This chain joins TRBV4-2 and TRBJ2-1; possibly TRBD2 for D (6 bases). The length of the CDR3 is 16 residues. Per germline, CDR1 LGHNA and CDR2 YNFKEQ. V lost 2 bases and J 6 bases, leaving 17 bases between the germline ends. This chain's CDR3 is CASSQRASESPNEQFF. CDR3 nucleotide sequence: TGTGCCAGCAGCCAACGTGCTAGCGAGTCGCCCAATGAGCAGTTCTTC.